Listed here are 27 T cell receptor delta chains from one sample, sequenced in a study of gamma delta lymphoproliferative disorders and STAT genes. TCRdb re-analyzed the multiplex PCR reads via CATT. The data show roughly 890 delta-chain clones, with approximately 1.5% seen just once and 65% to 80% held by the top ten. The receptor sequences were amplified from genomic DNA of peripheral blood mononuclear cells. The material sequenced was blood. The receptors stem from a human donor in good health.

Turning to this clone: This probably arose from a read error, given a far larger clone one base away. The sample holds other DNA sequences that translate to the same CDR3. The chain employs TRDV1 and TRDJ1; 9 nucleotides match TRDD3. The V gene's germline CDR1 is TSWWSYY and CDR2 QGS. The CDR3 spans 19 residues. CDR3 nucleotides: TGTGCTCTTGGGGAACAATTCCTACCGGGGGATACCGGAGCCGATAAACTCATCTTC. Translated: CALGEQFLPGDTGADKLIF.

The J gene is given as TRDJ1, and the V gene is not called; the listed D gene, TRDD3, was not tested against the DNA. This CDR3 comprises 20 residues. CDR3 nucleotides: TGTGCCTCCGGGGGACTGGGGGATAAGTTCTCGAACACCAACAGCGATAAACTCATCTTT. It specifies CASGGLGDKFSNTNSDKLIF.

This clone was recorded a few times. This is likely an artifact of a read error, given a far larger clone one base away. Other DNA sequences in the sample encode the same CDR3. The rearrangement links TRDV2 to TRDJ3; 8 positions match TRDD3. Germline CDR1 is GEAIGNYY and CDR2 is EKD. The CDR3 spans 18 residues. CDR3 amino acids: CACDTGGWKSWDTRQMFF. In DNA form, the CDR3 reads TGTGCCTGTGACACTGGGGGATGGAAGTCCTGGGATACCCGACAGATGTTTTTC.

This clone was recorded a few times. For this DNA, TCRdb reports the protein of a much larger clone, which diverges at residues 4 and 9, most likely from a read error; the protein presented here is translated directly from the DNA. The J gene is TRDJ1, the V gene TRDV2, with D unresolved. The CDR3 loop spans 19 amino acids. Germline V CDR1 and CDR2: GEAIGNYY, EKD. The CDR3 DNA is TGTGCCTGTGTCACCGTTGGTGCGAATTACGGCTCTTCCACCGATAAACTCATCTTT. Translation: CACVTVGANYGSSTDKLIF.

This clone was found a few times. TCRdb attributes to this sequence the protein of a much larger clone, which differs from the DNA translation at residue 14; a read error is likely, and the protein displayed is translated from the DNA. The rearrangement links TRDV2 to TRDJ3; 8 bases line up with TRDD3. CDR1 GEAIGNYY and CDR2 EKD come from the germline V gene. CDR3 length: 18 residues. CDR3 region: CACDTGGWKSWDTPQMFF. The CDR3 DNA reads as TGTGCCTGTGACACTGGGGGATGGAAGTCCTGGGACACCCCACAGATGTTTTTC.

On this clone itself: This likely traces to a read error, being one base from a far larger clone. Within the sample, other DNA sequences also encode this same CDR3. The chain couples TRDV1 to TRDJ1; TRDD3 aligns across 9 bases. Trimming removed 3 bases from V and 3 bases from J; junction bases left unmatched: 17. Germline V gene lookup returns CDR1 TSWWSYY and CDR2 QGS. This CDR3 comprises 19 residues. The CDR3 bases are TGTGCTCTTGGGGAGCAATTCCTACCGGGGGATACCGGAGCCGATAAACTCATCTTT. It codes for CALGEQFLPGDTGADKLIF.

This clone has a handful of counts. This DNA's translation and the protein TCRdb lists, from a much larger clone, do not match at residue 14, likely due to a read error; the protein shown is translated from the DNA. This sequence joins TRDV1 and TRDJ4, with 10 bases aligning to TRDD3. This CDR3 spans 16 amino acids. CDR1 is TSWWSYY and CDR2 is QGS in the germline V gene. CDR3 DNA: TGTGCTCTTGGTTTCAAATTACTGGGGGATTCTGGACCCCCGATCTTT. Its translation: CALGFKLLGDSGPPIF.

A remark on this clone: This DNA translates differently at residue 4 from the TCRdb protein, which is that of a much larger clone; a read error is likely, and the protein shown is the DNA's own translation. The CDR3 DNA reads TGTGCTCTTGAGGAAGGGTCACCTGCCGCGTTGTACACCGATAAACTCATCTTT. Protein product: CALEEGSPAALYTDKLIF. This chain connects TRDV1 to TRDJ1; unclear D gene. The germline V gene encodes CDR1 TSWWSYY and CDR2 QGS. This CDR3 comprises 18 residues.

Remarks on this clone: The protein in TCRdb stems from a much larger clone and differs at residue 13 from this DNA's translation, likely a read error; here the protein is translated from the DNA. The J gene is TRDJ1, the V gene TRDV3; 11 positions match TRDD3. Trimming took 5 bases from V and 1 from J; bases not matched to a gene: 24. This CDR3 has 20 amino acids. Germline V gene lookup returns CDR1 TVYSNPD and CDR2 GDNSRS (reference sequence). CDR3 coding DNA: TGTGCCGCCTGGGAATTCCCAGGGGTGGGGGATACGTTTTTCACCGATAAACTCATCTTT. Encoded protein: CAAWEFPGVGDTFFTDKLIF.

As to this clone: This is likely an artifact of a read error, given a far larger clone one base away. Other DNA sequences within the sample encode an identical CDR3. The chain is built from TRDV1 and TRDJ1, with 9 bases aligning to TRDD3. Germline-derived CDR1 and CDR2 are TSWWSYY and QGS. The J segment lost 2 bases and the V segment lost 5 bases, leaving 21 bases of the junction unmatched. This CDR3 has 20 residues. The CDR3 DNA reads as TGTGCTCTTGGGTTAACTTGGGCACTGGGGGAAGATAGAGTGACCGATAAACTCATCTTT. It yields the protein CALGLTWALGEDRVTDKLIF.

Regarding this clone: A far larger clone differs by one base, so this is likely a read error. Additional DNA sequences in this sample encode the identical CDR3. The V call is TRDV3, the J call TRDJ1, with TRDD3 matching 11 bases. Trimming at V came to 5 bases and at J to 1 base, leaving 24 bases not matched to a gene. CDR1 and CDR2 (germline): TVYSNPD, GDNSRS (reference sequence). The CDR3 has 20 residues. CDR3: CAAWEFPGVGDTSFTDKLIF. The CDR3 DNA is TGTGCCGCCTGGGAGTTCCCAGGGGTGGGGGATACGTCTTTCACCGATAAACTCATCTTT.

By frequency in the sample, this clone is large. V usage is TRDV1 and J usage is TRDJ1, with 12 bases fitting TRDD3. The CDR3 is 23 residues long. V shed 2 bases and J 3 bases; nucleotides not matched to a gene: 25. CDR1 TSWWSYY and CDR2 QGS come from the germline V gene. The CDR3 spells CALGEVGPSKTGGYRYSADKLIF. The CDR3 DNA follows: TGTGCTCTTGGGGAAGTTGGGCCTAGTAAGACTGGGGGATACAGATATTCGGCCGATAAACTCATCTTT.

This clone came up a few times. This probably arose from a read error, given a far larger clone one base away. In the same sample, other DNA sequences code for this CDR3. The V gene is TRDV1, the J gene TRDJ1, with TRDD2 identical over 9 bases. The germline CDR1 and CDR2 sequences are TSWWSYY and QGS. CDR3 length: 18 amino acids. Trimming took 4 bases from V and 11 from J; bases not matched to a gene: 23. The CDR3 nucleotides are TGTGCTCTTGGGGCCGAAAGGCCTTCCTACTTTGTACTGGTAAAGCTCATCTTT. Translation gives CALGAERPSYFVLVKLIF.

J gene TRDJ1 was identified, but the V gene was not called; no check of the table's D call, TRDD3, against the DNA was made. This CDR3 is built from 15 residues. The CDR3 reads CAILLGGRYTDKLIF. DNA for the CDR3: TGTGCCATCCTACTTGGGGGAAGGTACACCGATAAACTCATCTTT.

This clone has just a few counts. A read error likely explains why the TCRdb protein, taken from a much larger clone, differs from this DNA's translation at residue 16; the protein shown is translated from the DNA. The chain employs TRDV2 and TRDJ1, with a tentative D call TRDD2 (5 bases). The CDR3 spans 19 residues. The germline gives CDR1 GEAIGNYY, CDR2 EKD. The CDR3 nucleotides read TGTGCCTGTGACACCGTCGGTGCGGATTACGGCTCTTCCACCGATAGACTCATCTTT. This translates into CACDTVGADYGSSTDRLIF.

By proportion, this clone is medium-sized. With only one base between it and a far larger clone, this is likely a read error. Additional DNA sequences in this sample encode the identical CDR3. This chain joins TRDV2 and TRDJ3; 7 bases match TRDD3. The CDR3 is made up of 18 amino acids. In germline, CDR1 is GEAIGNYY, CDR2 EKD. V shed 0 bases, J shed 1 base, and the junction held 5 bases outside the gene matches. The CDR3 coding sequence is TGTGCCTGTGACACCGGGGGATGGAAGTCCTGGGACACCCGACAGATGTTTTTC. It codes for CACDTGGWKSWDTRQMFF.

This clone was detected a few times. TCRdb's listed protein matches a much larger clone and diverges from this DNA's translation at residue 3, likely through a read error; the protein shown comes from the DNA. The J gene is TRDJ1, the V gene TRDV1; D possibly corresponds to TRDD3 (7 bases). Germline V gene lookup returns CDR1 TSWWSYY and CDR2 QGS. The length of the CDR3 is 21 residues. The CDR3 DNA sequence: TGTGCTCCTGGGGGCCTCGGCCTTCCACACCGTTTACCACCTACGACCGATAAACTCATCTTT. This codes for CAPGGLGLPHRLPPTTDKLIF.

In its sample, this clone ranks as medium-sized. A far larger clone is a single base away, which makes a read error likely. The same CDR3 can be traced to other DNA sequences in this sample. This chain links TRDV1 with TRDJ1; D is unresolved. CDR3 size: 18 residues. Per the germline V gene, CDR1 is TSWWSYY and CDR2 is QGS. V lost 3 bases, J lost 0 bases, and 20 bases lay in between. The CDR3 here is CALGEGSPAALYTDKLIF. The DNA of the CDR3 is TGTGCTCTTGGGGAGGGGTCACCTGCCGCGTTGTACACCGATAAACTCATCTTT.

This clone has only a few counts. It is likely a read error: a sequence one base away is far more abundant. The sample holds other DNA sequences that translate to the same CDR3. This sequence joins TRDV1 and TRDJ1, with 9 bases fitting TRDD3. J lost 3 bases, V lost 1 base, and 15 bases had no gene match. The CDR3 spans 19 residues. Germline V gene data show CDR1 as TSWWSYY and CDR2 as QGS. CDR3 nucleotide sequence: TGTGCTCTTGGGGAACAATTCCTGCCGGGGGATACCGGAGCCGATAAACTCATCTTT. It yields the protein CALGEQFLPGDTGADKLIF.

This clone was counted between two and nine times. The J gene call is TRDJ3, but no V gene call exists; the D call in the table, TRDD3, was not verified against the DNA. This CDR3 region has 25 residues. CDR3 region: CASLCLPEASSWGIRNSWDTRQMFF. Written as DNA, the CDR3 is TGTGCTTCATTGTGCCTTCCTGAGGCCTCTTCCTGGGGGATACGCAACTCCTGGGACACCCGACAGATGTTTTTC.

This clone was recorded a few times. With a far larger clone one base away, a read error is the likely cause. In the same sample, other DNA sequences code for this CDR3. This rearrangement joins TRDV2 to TRDJ1; D not certain. Germline loops: CDR1 GEAIGNYY, CDR2 EKD. The CDR3 runs 19 residues. The CDR3 loop is CACDPLRPGTRSYTDKLIF. The CDR3 nucleotides are TGTGCTTGTGACCCGCTTCGGCCAGGTACTCGTTCATACACCGATAAACTCATCTTT.

In its sample, this clone was seen a few times. A far larger clone is only one base removed, so a read error is likely. Other DNA sequences in the sample encode the same CDR3. The V gene is TRDV1, the J gene TRDJ1; TRDD2 might be the D (5 bases). The V and J ends lost 4 bases and 1 base respectively, with 22 bases between them. Germline V gives CDR1 TSWWSYY, CDR2 QGS. The CDR3 length is 18 residues. The CDR3 region has the DNA TGTGCTCTTGGGGTTCCTCTTCTAGACACTGAACTCACCGATAAACTCATCTTT. It encodes CALGVPLLDTELTDKLIF.

Worth noting for this clone: This DNA translates differently at residue 4 from the TCRdb protein, which is that of a much larger clone; a read error is likely, and the protein shown is the DNA's own translation. The chain combines TRDV3 with TRDJ1; 9 bases are a match to TRDD3. The CDR3 has 17 amino acids. V lost 5 bases to trimming and J lost 3 bases; unmatched junction nucleotides: 19. In germline, CDR1 is TVYSNPD, CDR2 GDNSRS (reference sequence). In DNA, the CDR3 is TGTGCCCCCTCCTACTGGGGGACACTTAATGGGGCCGATAAACTCATCTTT. This encodes CAPSYWGTLNGADKLIF.

The table lists this clone with a few counts. The likely explanation is a read error, given a far larger clone one base away. This same CDR3 is encoded by further DNA sequences in the sample. The CDR3 loop reads CALGRPRSYLHLDGGYYTDKLIF. For the CDR3, the DNA is TGTGCTCTCGGGAGACCTAGAAGCTATCTCCACCTGGACGGGGGATACTACACCGATAAACTCATCTTT. The chain has TRDV1 and TRDJ1; TRDD3 aligns across 9 bases. Trimming took 9 bases from V and 0 from J; bases not matched to a gene: 32. This CDR3 is 23 amino acids long. From germline, CDR1 is TSWWSYY and CDR2 QGS.

With respect to this clone: A read error is likely here: a far larger clone is one base away. The sample has other DNA sequences that encode this CDR3 too. V usage is TRDV2 and J usage is TRDJ1; D remains ambiguous. V was trimmed by 3 bases and J by 0 bases, leaving 19 bases between them. Germline CDR1 and CDR2: GEAIGNYY and EKD. This CDR3 is built from 17 residues. CDR3 residues: CACDGPEGTPYTDKLIF. The CDR3, as DNA: TGTGCCTGTGACGGTCCTGAGGGAACCCCGTACACCGATAAACTCATCTTT.

The CDR3 is CALGEGGFFLVPRVLGSGGGTDKLIF. CDR3 sequence (DNA): TGTGCTCTTGGGGAAGGAGGGTTCTTCCTAGTACCGAGAGTACTGGGGTCAGGGGGTGGCACCGATAAACTCATCTTT. The V gene was left uncalled, and the J gene is TRDJ1; no DNA check was done on the table's D call, TRDD3. The CDR3 contains 26 residues.

By its share, this clone is large. This CDR3 is also generated by other DNA sequences in the sample. This sequence joins TRDV1 and TRDJ4; 10 nucleotides agree with TRDD3. CDR3 length equals 16 residues. Germline CDR1 is TSWWSYY and CDR2 is QGS. The V segment lost 6 bases and the J segment 3 bases; nucleotides outside the gene matches: 13. The CDR3 DNA is TGTGCTCTTGGTTTCAAATTACTGGGGGATTCTGGACCCCTGATCTTT. Translating gives CALGFKLLGDSGPLIF.